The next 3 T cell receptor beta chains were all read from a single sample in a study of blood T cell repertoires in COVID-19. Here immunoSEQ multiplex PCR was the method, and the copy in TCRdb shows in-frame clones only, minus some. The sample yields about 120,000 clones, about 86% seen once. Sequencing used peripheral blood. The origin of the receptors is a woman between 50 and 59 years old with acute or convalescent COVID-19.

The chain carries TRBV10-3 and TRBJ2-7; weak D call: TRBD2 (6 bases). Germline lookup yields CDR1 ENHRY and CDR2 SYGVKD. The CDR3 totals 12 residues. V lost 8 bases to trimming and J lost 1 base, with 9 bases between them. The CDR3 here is CAIGTYSYEQYF. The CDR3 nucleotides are TGTGCCATCGGGACTTATTCCTACGAGCAGTACTTC.

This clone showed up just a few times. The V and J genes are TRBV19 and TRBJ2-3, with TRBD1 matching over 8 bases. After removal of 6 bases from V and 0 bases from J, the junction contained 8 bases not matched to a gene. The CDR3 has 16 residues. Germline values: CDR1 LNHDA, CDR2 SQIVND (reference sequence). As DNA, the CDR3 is TGTGCCAGTAGGTACCAGGGGGCGACTAGCACAGATACGCAGTATTTT. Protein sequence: CASRYQGATSTDTQYF.

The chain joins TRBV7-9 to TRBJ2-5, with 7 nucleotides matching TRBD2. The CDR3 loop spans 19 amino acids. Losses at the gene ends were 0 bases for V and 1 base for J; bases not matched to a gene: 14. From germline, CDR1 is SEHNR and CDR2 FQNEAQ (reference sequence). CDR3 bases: TGTGCCAGCAGCTTAGCAGGGAGTTTAGCTAGCGGTCCCCAAGAGACCCAGTACTTC. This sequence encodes CASSLAGSLASGPQETQYF.